This T cell receptor (beta chain) was recorded in a study of blood T cell repertoires in COVID-19. Background on the study: Collection of acute and convalescent COVID-19 samples took place in the United States, Italy and Spain. Sample material is recorded as cDNA or gDNA derived from T cells, B-cell-depleted T cells, or PBMCs.

In the original processing: Estimates of nucleated cell counts were drawn from the amplification of reference gene primers. TCRdb's copy holds only in-frame clones and misses some; the assay was immunoSEQ multiplex PCR. V and J calls plus clone size are reproduced from that table; the DNA served to infer D and trimming. The table lists tens of thousands of clones, 90% of them singletons. CDR3 size: 15 residues. V gave up 4 bases and J gave up 4 bases, with 17 bases separating them. Germline V gene lookup returns CDR1 MNHEY and CDR2 SMNVEV (reference sequence). J is TRBJ2-7 and V is TRBV27; a possible D gene is TRBD1 (6 bases). The TCR originated in a middle-aged man with acute or convalescent COVID-19. Sequencing was performed on peripheral blood. The CDR3 is CASSYALGQRYEQYF. The CDR3 DNA sequence: TGTGCCAGCAGTTACGCTCTCGGACAGAGATACGAGCAGTACTTC.